One sample yielded the 17 T cell receptor beta chains listed below, sequenced in a study of CD8 T cells in Susac syndrome. Reverse transcription used roughly 0.5 to 1 ug RNA and random hexamers. TCRdb ran MiXCR on the immunoSEQ multiplex PCR reads and lists one entry per CDR3 protein. The sample lists about 250,000 distinct CDR3 sequences, 93% seen once, with approximately 0.072% in the top ten. Sequencing was performed on CD4+ T cells from PBMCs. The receptors were sampled from a human donor with multiple sclerosis.

V and J are TRBV3-1 and TRBJ1-4; D possibly corresponds to TRBD1 (5 bases). The CDR3 has 13 residues. Deletions cut 8 bases from V and 3 bases from J, with 10 bases between. Germline CDR1 is LGHDT and CDR2 is YNNKEL (reference sequence). The CDR3 bases are TGTGCCAGCGAGGGGTTAGCTAATGAAAAACTGTTTTTT. Translated, it gives CASEGLANEKLFF.

The genes are TRBV30 and TRBJ2-7; D gene uncertain. V lost 1 base and J lost 0, with 7 bases in between. The CDR3 loop spans 13 amino acids. From germline, CDR1 is GTSNPN and CDR2 SVGIG (reference sequence). This CDR3 is CAWSAGLSYEQYV. The DNA of the CDR3 is TGTGCCTGGAGTGCGGGCCTCTCCTACGAGCAGTACGTC.

V is TRBV28 and J is TRBJ2-3, with TRBD2 identical over 10 bases. The CDR3 length is 16 residues. J lost 5 bases, V lost 8 bases, and 13 bases had no gene match. The germline V gene has CDR1 MDHEN and CDR2 SYDVKM. The CDR3 DNA sequence: TGTGCCAGCCGCCCGGTTGTAGCGGGGGGAGGAGATACGCAGTATTTT. Translated: CASRPVVAGGGDTQYF.

The rearrangement links TRBV3-1 to TRBJ1-5; D unresolved. The CDR3 is 15 amino acids. From germline, CDR1 is LGHDT and CDR2 YNNKEL (reference sequence). Trimming cost V 1 base and J 0 bases, with 7 bases left between them. The CDR3 spells CASSQGLISNQPQHF. The CDR3, as DNA: TGTGCCAGCAGCCAAGGTCTGATTAGCAATCAGCCCCAGCATTTT.

V gene TRBV27 combines with J gene TRBJ1-4, with a weak D call TRBD1 (5 bases). The V gene's germline CDR1 is MNHEY and CDR2 SMNVEV (reference sequence). The V and J ends lost 6 bases and 5 bases respectively, with 13 bases between them. This CDR3 region has 14 residues. The CDR3 DNA follows: TGTGCCAGCAGCCCCTTGGGGGTGAATGAAAAACTGTTTTTT. Its protein is CASSPLGVNEKLFF.

The V and J genes are TRBV10-3 and TRBJ1-1; maybe TRBD1 (6 bases). The CDR3 runs 17 residues. From germline, CDR1 is ENHRY and CDR2 SYGVKD. V was clipped by 0 bases and J by 0 bases, with 14 bases between them. The CDR3 coding sequence is TGTGCCATCAGTGAGTCGACTCGGGCAGGGGTGAACACTGAAGCTTTCTTT. Amino acid sequence: CAISESTRAGVNTEAFF.

The chain uses TRBV29-1 and TRBJ1-4, with 9 bases identical to TRBD1. Looked up from germline, CDR1 is SQVTM and CDR2 is ANQGSEA. This CDR3 comprises 15 residues. V gave up 6 bases and J gave up 5 bases; unmatched junction bases: 10. CDR3 protein: CSVGTGSGENEKLFF. The CDR3 coding sequence is TGCAGCGTCGGGACAGGGAGTGGGGAAAATGAAAAACTGTTTTTT.

This chain uses TRBV3-1 with TRBJ2-5; TRBD2 aligns across 8 bases. Germline V gives CDR1 LGHDT, CDR2 YNNKEL (reference sequence). The CDR3 has 18 amino acids. With V trimmed by 0 bases and J by 1 base, 10 bases remained unmatched. Here the CDR3 reads CASSQDVRGVPLQETQYF. The CDR3 DNA sequence: TGTGCCAGCAGCCAAGATGTGCGGGGGGTCCCCCTCCAAGAGACCCAGTACTTC.

The chain employs TRBV27 and TRBJ2-2, with 9 bases aligning to TRBD2. Germline V gene sequence: CDR1 MNHEY, CDR2 SMNVEV (reference sequence). V shed 5 bases and J 1 base; nucleotides not matched to a gene: 5. This CDR3 spans 16 amino acids. The CDR3 coding sequence is TGTGCCAGCAGTGAAGATAGCGGGAGGAACACCGGGGAGCTGTTTTTT. Its translation: CASSEDSGRNTGELFF.

This chain connects TRBV6-2 or TRBV6-3 to TRBJ2-7, with D possibly TRBD1 on 5 matching bases. CDR1 and CDR2 (germline): MNHEY, SVGEGT. V was shortened by 4 bases and J by 2 bases, with 15 bases between the two germline ends. The CDR3 has 15 amino acids. The CDR3 region is CASSSPGRVAYEQYV. The DNA for the CDR3 is TGTGCCAGCAGTTCACCAGGCAGGGTAGCCTACGAGCAGTACGTC.

The chain combines TRBV30 with TRBJ1-2; a weak D match, TRBD1 (5 bases). V was cut by 0 bases and J by 13 bases, with 15 bases left in between. Germline loops: CDR1 GTSNPN, CDR2 SVGIG (reference sequence). The CDR3 extends over 12 amino acids. The CDR3 spells CAWSVGTSRRTF. DNA of the CDR3: TGTGCCTGGAGTGTCGGGACCTCGCGCCGCACCTTC. The full variable domain, its missing parts supplied by reference TRBV30 and TRBJ1-2, is SQTIHQWPATLVQPVGSPLSLECTVEGTSNPNLYWYRQAAGRGLQLLFYSVGIGQISSEVPQNLSASRPQDRQFILSSKKLLLSDSGFYLCAWSVGTSRRTFGSGTRLTVV.

The chain employs TRBV7-3 and TRBJ2-2; D is possibly TRBD2 (6 bases). The CDR3 runs 18 residues. Germline V gene data show CDR1 as SGHTA and CDR2 as FQGTGA. Trimming stripped 1 base from V and 2 bases from J, with 17 bases between. This chain's CDR3 is CASSLNGVADFNTGELFF. The CDR3 bases are TGTGCCAGCAGCTTAAACGGAGTAGCGGATTTCAACACCGGGGAGCTGTTTTTT.

CDR3 residues: CASRGAGLAKNIQYF. The CDR3 nucleotides read TGTGCCAGTAGGGGCGCGGGGCTAGCCAAAAACATTCAGTACTTC. The chain employs TRBV19 and TRBJ2-4, with D tentatively TRBD2 (6 bases). The CDR3 length is 15 residues. Trimming left V 6 bases short and J 0 bases short, with 12 bases between. Germline CDR1 is LNHDA and CDR2 is SQIVND (reference sequence).

V is TRBV5-6 and J is TRBJ2-4; 7 bases map to TRBD2. Germline lookup yields CDR1 SGHDT and CDR2 YYEEEE. The CDR3 runs to 14 residues. Germline trimming cut 3 bases from V and 5 bases from J; bases unmatched to any gene: 5. CDR3 sequence reads: CASSSFAGENIQYF. DNA for the CDR3: TGTGCCAGCAGCTCCTTTGCGGGGGAAAACATTCAGTACTTC.

The V and J genes are TRBV30 and TRBJ2-1, with 7 positions matching TRBD1. CDR1 GTSNPN and CDR2 SVGIG come from the germline V gene (reference sequence). V was clipped by 3 bases and J by 7 bases; unmatched bases: 9. The CDR3 is 14 residues long. The CDR3 here is CAWRDRTPGNEQFF. In DNA form, the CDR3 reads TGTGCCTGGAGGGACAGGACCCCGGGGAATGAGCAGTTCTTC. Full variable domain (outside the CDR3, taken from reference TRBV30 and TRBJ2-1): SQTIHQWPATLVQPVGSPLSLECTVEGTSNPNLYWYRQAAGRGLQLLFYSVGIGQISSEVPQNLSASRPQDRQFILSSKKLLLSDSGFYLCAWRDRTPGNEQFFGPGTRLTVL.

This clonotype was recorded only once. The junction departs from the called germline gene at one end, perhaps through a read error. The chain links TRBV23-1 to TRBJ2-7; TRBD1 aligns across 7 bases. TRBV23-1 has ORF status, its function being uncertain. This CDR3 has 16 amino acids. CDR3 DNA: TGCGCCAGCAATCAAACCGTGGGGACAGACTCATACGAGCAGTACTTC. Translating gives CASNQTVGTDSYEQYF.

The chain combines TRBV5-6 with TRBJ2-1; weak D call: TRBD1 (5 bases). V gave up 0 bases and J gave up 9 bases, with 10 bases separating them. The CDR3 covers 13 residues. Germline CDR1 and CDR2: SGHDT and YYEEEE. The CDR3 coding sequence is TGTGCCAGCAGCTTGGGGGGCCAGACTGAGCAGTTCTTC. Translating gives CASSLGGQTEQFF.